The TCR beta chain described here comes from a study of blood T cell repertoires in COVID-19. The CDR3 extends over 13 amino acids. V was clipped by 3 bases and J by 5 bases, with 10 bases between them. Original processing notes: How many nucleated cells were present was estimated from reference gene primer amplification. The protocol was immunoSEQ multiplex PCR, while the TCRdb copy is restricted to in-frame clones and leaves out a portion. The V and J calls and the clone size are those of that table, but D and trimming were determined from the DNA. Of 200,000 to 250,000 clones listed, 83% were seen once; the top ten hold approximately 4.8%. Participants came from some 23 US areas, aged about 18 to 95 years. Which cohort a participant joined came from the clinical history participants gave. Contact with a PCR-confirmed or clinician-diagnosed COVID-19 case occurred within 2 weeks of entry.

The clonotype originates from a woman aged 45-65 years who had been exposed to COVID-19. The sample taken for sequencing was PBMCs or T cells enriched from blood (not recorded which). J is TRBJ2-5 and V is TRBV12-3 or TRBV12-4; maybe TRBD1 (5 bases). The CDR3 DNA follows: TGTGCCAGCAGTTTTAGGGGATGGGAGACCCAGTACTTC. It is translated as CASSFRGWETQYF.